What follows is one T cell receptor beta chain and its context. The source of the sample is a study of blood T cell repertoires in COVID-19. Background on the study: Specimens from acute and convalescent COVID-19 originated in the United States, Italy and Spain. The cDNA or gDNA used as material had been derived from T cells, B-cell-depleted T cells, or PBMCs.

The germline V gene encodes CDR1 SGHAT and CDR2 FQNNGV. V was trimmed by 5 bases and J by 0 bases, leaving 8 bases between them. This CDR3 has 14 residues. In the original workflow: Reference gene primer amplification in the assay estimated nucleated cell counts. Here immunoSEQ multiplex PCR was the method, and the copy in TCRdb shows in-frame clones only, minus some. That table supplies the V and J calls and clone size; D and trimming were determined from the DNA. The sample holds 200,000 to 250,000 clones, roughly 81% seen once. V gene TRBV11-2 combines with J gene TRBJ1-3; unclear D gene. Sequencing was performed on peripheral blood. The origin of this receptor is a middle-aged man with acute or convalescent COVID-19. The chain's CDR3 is CASSDDNSGNTIYF. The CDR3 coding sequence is TGTGCCAGCAGCGATGACAACTCTGGAAACACCATATATTTT.